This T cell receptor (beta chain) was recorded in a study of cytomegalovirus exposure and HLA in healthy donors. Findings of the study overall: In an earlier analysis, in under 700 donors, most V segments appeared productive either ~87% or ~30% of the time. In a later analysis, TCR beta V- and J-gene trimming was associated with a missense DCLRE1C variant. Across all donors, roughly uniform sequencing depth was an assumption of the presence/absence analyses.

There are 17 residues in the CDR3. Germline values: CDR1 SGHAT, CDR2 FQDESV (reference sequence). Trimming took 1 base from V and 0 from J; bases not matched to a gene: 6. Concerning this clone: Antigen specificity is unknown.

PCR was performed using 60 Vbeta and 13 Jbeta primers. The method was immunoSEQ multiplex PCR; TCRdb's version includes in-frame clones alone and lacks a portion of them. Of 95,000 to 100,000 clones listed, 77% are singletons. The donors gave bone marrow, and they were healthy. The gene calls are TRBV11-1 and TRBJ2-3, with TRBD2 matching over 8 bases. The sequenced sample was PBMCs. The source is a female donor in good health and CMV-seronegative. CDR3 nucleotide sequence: TGTGCCAGCAGCTTAGATCTAGCGGGCCCTAGCACAGATACGCAGTATTTT. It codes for CASSLDLAGPSTDTQYF. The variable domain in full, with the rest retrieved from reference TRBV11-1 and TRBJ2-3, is EAEVAQSPRYKITEKSQAVAFWCDPISGHATLYWYRQILGQGPELLVQFQDESVVDDSQLPKDRFSAERLKGVDSTLKIQPAELGDSAMYLCASSLDLAGPSTDTQYFGPGTRLTVL.